This T cell receptor beta chain came from a study of blood T cell repertoires in COVID-19. Study as a whole: Samples came from the United States, Italy and Spain, spanning acute and convalescent COVID-19. In each case, the material was cDNA or gDNA derived from T cells, B-cell-depleted T cells, or PBMCs.

The V gene lost 7 bases and the J gene lost 1 base, with 13 bases spanning the gap. The CDR3 runs to 15 residues. Per germline, CDR1 SGHNT and CDR2 YENEEA. The authors' processing: Reference gene primers were amplified, and this amplification served to estimate nucleated cell counts. Clones were read by immunoSEQ multiplex PCR, and TCRdb kept only the in-frame ones, dropping some. V and J calls and clone size are given by that table; D and trimming were obtained from the DNA. The sample contains roughly 87,000 clones, approximately 83% of which appear only once. This chain links TRBV11-3 with TRBJ2-2; D may be TRBD1 (5 bases). What was sequenced was peripheral blood. The receptor's source is a woman between 65 and 79 years old with acute or convalescent COVID-19. The CDR3 DNA sequence: TGTGCCAGCATCCCCGGAACAGGGAACACCGGGGAGCTGTTTTTT. The encoded protein is CASIPGTGNTGELFF.